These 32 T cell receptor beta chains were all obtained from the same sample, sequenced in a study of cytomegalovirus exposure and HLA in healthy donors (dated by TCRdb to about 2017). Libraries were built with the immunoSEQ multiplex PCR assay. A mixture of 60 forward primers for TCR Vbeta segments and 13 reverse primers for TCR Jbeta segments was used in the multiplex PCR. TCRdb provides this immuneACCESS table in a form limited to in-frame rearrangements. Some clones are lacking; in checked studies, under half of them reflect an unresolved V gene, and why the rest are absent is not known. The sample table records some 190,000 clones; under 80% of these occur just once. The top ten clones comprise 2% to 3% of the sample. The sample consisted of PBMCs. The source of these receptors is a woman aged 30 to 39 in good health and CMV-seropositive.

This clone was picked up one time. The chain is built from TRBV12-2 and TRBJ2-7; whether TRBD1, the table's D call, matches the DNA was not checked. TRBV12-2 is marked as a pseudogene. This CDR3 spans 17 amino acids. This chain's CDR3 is CASRLGMGTGTDYEQYF. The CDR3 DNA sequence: TGTGCAAGTCGCTTAGGCATGGGGACAGGGACGGACTACGAGCAGTACTTC.

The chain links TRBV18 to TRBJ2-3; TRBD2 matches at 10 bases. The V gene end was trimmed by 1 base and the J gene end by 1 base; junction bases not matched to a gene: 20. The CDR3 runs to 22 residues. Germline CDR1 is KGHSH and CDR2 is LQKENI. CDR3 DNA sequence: TGTGCCAGCTCACCACTTCCGCCCCCTAGCGGGGGCCAACGACAACGCACAGATACGCAGTATTTT. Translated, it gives CASSPLPPPSGGQRQRTDTQYF.

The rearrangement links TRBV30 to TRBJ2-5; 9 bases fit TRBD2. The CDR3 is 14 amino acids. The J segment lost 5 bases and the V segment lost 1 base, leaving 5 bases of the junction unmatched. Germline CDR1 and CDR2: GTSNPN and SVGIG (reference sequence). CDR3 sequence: CAWSAGLALETQYF. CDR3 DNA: TGTGCCTGGAGTGCCGGACTAGCGTTGGAGACCCAGTACTTC.

DNA of the CDR3: TGTGCCAGCAGCCCTCGGGCCTCACGGGGTGAAAAACTGTTTTTT. It translates to CASSPRASRGEKLFF. The J gene is TRBJ1-4, the V gene TRBV7-8; the D is unclear. Per the germline V gene, CDR1 is SGHVS and CDR2 is FQNEAQ. The V and J ends lost 5 bases and 7 bases respectively, with 17 bases between them. The CDR3 totals 15 residues. Looking up the rest from reference TRBV7-8 and TRBJ1-4 gives the full variable domain: GAGVSQSPRYKVAKRGQDVALRCDPISGHVSLFWYQQALGQGPEFLTYFQNEAQLDKSGLPSDRFFAERPEGSVSTLKIQRTQQEDSAVYLCASSPRASRGEKLFFGSGTQLSVL.

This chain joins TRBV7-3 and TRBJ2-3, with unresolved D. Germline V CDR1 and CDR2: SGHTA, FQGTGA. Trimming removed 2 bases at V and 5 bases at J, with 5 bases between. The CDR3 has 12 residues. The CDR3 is CASSLGRDTQYF. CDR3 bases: TGTGCCAGCAGCTTAGGGCGAGATACGCAGTATTTT.

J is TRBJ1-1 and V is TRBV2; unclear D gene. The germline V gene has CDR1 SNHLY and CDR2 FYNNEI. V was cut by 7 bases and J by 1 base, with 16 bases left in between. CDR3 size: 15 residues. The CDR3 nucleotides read TGTGCCAGCATCCCAATTGCACAGACGAACACTGAAGCTTTCTTT. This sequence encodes CASIPIAQTNTEAFF.

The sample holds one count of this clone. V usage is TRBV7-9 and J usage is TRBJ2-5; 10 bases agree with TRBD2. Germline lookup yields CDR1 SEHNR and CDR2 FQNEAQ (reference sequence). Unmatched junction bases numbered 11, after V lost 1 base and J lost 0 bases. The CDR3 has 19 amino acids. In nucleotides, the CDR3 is TGTGCCAGCAGCTTAGGGACTAGCGGCTTCAGCGAGTACCAAGAGACCCAGTACTTC. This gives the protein CASSLGTSGFSEYQETQYF.

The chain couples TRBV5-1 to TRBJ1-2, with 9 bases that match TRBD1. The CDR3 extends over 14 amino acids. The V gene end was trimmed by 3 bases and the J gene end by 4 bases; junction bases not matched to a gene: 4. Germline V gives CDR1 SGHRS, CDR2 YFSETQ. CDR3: CASSSQGATYGYTF. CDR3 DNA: TGCGCCAGCAGCTCACAGGGGGCAACCTATGGCTACACCTTC.

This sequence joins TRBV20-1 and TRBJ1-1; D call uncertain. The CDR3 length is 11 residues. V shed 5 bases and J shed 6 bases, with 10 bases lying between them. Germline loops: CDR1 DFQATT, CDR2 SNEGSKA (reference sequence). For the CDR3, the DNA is TGCAGTGCTGGCCGCGGCGCTGAAGCTTTCTTT. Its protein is CSAGRGAEAFF.

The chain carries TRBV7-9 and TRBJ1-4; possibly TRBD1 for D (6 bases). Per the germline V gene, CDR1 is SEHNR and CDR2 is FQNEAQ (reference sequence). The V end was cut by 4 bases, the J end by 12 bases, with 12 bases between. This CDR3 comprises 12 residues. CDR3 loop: CASSYTGIELFF. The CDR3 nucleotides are TGTGCCAGCAGCTATACAGGGATTGAACTGTTTTTT.

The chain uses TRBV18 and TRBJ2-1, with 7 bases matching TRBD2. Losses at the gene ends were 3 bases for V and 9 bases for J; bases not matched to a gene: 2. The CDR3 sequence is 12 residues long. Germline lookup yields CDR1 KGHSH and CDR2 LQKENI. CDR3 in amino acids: CASSPTSVEQFF. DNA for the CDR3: TGTGCCAGCTCACCTACTAGCGTTGAGCAGTTCTTC.

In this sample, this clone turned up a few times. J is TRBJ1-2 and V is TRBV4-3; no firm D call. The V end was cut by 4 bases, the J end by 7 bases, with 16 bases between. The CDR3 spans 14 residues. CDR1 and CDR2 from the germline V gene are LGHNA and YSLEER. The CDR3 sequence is CASSPEAQWLGYTF. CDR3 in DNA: TGCGCCAGCAGCCCCGAAGCGCAGTGGCTTGGCTACACCTTC.

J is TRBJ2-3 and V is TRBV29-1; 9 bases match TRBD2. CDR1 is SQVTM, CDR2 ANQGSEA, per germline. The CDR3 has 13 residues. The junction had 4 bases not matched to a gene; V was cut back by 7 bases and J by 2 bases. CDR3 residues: CSGAGGLTDTQYF. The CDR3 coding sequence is TGCAGCGGGGCGGGGGGGCTCACAGATACGCAGTATTTT.

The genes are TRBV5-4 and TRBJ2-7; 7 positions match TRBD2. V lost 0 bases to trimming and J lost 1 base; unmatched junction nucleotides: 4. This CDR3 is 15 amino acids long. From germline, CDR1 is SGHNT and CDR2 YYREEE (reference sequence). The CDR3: CASSLAGTMSYEQYF. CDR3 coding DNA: TGTGCCAGCAGCTTGGCCGGGACTATGTCCTACGAGCAGTACTTC. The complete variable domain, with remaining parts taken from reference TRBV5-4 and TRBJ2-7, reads ETGVTQSPTHLIKTRGQQVTLRCSSQSGHNTVSWYQQALGQGPQFIFQYYREEENGRGNFPPRFSGLQFPNYSSELNVNALELDDSALYLCASSLAGTMSYEQYFGPGTRLTVT.

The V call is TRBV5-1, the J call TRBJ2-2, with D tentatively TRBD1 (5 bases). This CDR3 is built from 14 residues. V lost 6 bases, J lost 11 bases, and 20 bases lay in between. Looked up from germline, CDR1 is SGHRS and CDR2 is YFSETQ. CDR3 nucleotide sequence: TGCGCCAGCACCCCATTACCGACAGATGACGAGCTGTTTTTT. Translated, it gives CASTPLPTDDELFF.

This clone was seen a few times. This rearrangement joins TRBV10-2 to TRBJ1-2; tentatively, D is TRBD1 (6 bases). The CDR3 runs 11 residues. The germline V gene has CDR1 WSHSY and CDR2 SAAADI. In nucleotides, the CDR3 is TGCGCTGGGAGGGGGGACTATGGCTACACCTTC. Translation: CAGRGDYGYTF.

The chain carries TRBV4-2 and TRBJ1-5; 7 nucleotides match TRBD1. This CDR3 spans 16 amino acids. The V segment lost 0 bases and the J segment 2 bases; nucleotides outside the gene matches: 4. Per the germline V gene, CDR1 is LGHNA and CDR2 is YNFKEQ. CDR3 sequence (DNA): TGTGCCAGCAGCCAAGAGGAGGGGACAGGCAATCAGCCCCAGCATTTT. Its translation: CASSQEEGTGNQPQHF.

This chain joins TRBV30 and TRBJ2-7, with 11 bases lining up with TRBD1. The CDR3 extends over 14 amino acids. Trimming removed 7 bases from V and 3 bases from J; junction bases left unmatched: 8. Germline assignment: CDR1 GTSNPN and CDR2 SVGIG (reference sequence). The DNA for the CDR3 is TGTGCCTCAGACTCCGGGACAGGGGGCTACGAGCAGTACTTC. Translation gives CASDSGTGGYEQYF.

CDR3 nucleotides: TGCGCCAGCCGGACTAGCGACGCCTACAATGAGCAGTTCTTC. Protein sequence: CASRTSDAYNEQFF. This chain connects TRBV10-2 to TRBJ2-1; TRBD2 aligns across 9 bases. V dropped 8 bases and J dropped 2; count of bases not matched to a gene: 4. The CDR3 covers 14 residues. Germline values: CDR1 WSHSY, CDR2 SAAADI.

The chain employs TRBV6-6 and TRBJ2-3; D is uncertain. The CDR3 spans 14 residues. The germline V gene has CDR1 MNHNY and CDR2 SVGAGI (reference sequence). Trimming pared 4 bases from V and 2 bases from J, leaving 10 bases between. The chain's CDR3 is CASSFLTSTDTQYF. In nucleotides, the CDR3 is TGTGCCAGCAGTTTCCTGACATCCACAGATACGCAGTATTTT.

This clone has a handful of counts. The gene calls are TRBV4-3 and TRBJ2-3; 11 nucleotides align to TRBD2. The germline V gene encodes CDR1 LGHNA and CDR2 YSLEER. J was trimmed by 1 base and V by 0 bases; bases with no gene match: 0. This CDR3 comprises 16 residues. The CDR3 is CASSQETSGGTDTQYF. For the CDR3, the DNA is TGCGCCAGCAGCCAAGAGACTAGCGGGGGCACAGATACGCAGTATTTT.

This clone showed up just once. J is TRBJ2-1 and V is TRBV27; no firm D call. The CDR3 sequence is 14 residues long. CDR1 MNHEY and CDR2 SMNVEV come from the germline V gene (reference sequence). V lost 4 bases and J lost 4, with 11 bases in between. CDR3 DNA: TGTGCCAGCAGTTCCCCCGACTTTTACAATGAGCAGTTCTTC. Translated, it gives CASSSPDFYNEQFF.

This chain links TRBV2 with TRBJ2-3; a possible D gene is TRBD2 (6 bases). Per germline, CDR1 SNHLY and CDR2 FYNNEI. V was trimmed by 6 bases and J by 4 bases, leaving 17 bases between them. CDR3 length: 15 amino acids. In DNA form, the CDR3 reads TGTGCCAGCAGCTTCTCCGCTCGGGGGTCAGATACGCAGTATTTT. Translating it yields CASSFSARGSDTQYF. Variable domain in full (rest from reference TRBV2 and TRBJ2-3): EPEVTQTPSHQVTQMGQEVILRCVPISNHLYFYWYRQILGQKVEFLVSFYNNEISEKSEIFDDQFSVERPDGSNFTLKIRSTKLEDSAMYFCASSFSARGSDTQYFGPGTRLTVL.

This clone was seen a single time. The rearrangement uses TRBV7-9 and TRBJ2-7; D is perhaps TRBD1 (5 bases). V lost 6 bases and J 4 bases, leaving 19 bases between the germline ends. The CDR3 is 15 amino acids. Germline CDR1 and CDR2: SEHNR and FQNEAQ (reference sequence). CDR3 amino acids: CASSIYAGGAYEQYF. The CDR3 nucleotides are TGTGCCAGCAGTATATATGCTGGTGGGGCTTACGAGCAGTACTTC. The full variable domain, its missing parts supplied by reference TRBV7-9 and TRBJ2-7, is DTGVSQNPRHKITKRGQNVTFRCDPISEHNRLYWYRQTLGQGPEFLTYFQNEAQLEKSRLLSDRFSAERPKGSFSTLEIQRTEQGDSAMYLCASSIYAGGAYEQYFGPGTRLTVT.

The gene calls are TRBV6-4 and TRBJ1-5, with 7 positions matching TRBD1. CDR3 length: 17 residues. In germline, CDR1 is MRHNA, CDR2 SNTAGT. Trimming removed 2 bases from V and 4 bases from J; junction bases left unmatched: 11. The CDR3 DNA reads TGTGCCAGCAGTGACCCTTTAAGGGGGCCTGCGAATCAGCCCCAGCATTTT. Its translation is CASSDPLRGPANQPQHF.

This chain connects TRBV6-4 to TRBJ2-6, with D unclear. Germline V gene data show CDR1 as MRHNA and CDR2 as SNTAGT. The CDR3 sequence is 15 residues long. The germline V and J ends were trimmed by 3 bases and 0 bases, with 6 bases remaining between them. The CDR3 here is CASSERSSGANVLTF. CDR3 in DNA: TGTGCCAGCAGTGAGAGGAGCTCTGGGGCCAACGTCCTGACTTTC.

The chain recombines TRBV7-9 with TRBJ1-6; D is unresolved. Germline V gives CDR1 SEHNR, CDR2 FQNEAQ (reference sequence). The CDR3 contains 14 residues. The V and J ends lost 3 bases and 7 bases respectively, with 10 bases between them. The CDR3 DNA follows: TGTGCCAGCAGCTTTGAGGGAGGGAATTCACCCCTCCACTTT. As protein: CASSFEGGNSPLHF. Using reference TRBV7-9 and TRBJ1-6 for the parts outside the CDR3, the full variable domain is DTGVSQNPRHKITKRGQNVTFRCDPISEHNRLYWYRQTLGQGPEFLTYFQNEAQLEKSRLLSDRFSAERPKGSFSTLEIQRTEQGDSAMYLCASSFEGGNSPLHFGNGTRLTVT.

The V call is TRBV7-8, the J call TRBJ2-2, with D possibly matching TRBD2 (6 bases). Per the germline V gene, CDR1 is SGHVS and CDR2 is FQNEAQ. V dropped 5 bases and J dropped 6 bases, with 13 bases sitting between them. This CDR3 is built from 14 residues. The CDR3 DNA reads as TGTGCCAGCAGCCGCCCCCCGGGGGCCGGGGAGCTGTTTTTT. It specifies CASSRPPGAGELFF. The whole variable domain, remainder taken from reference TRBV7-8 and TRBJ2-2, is GAGVSQSPRYKVAKRGQDVALRCDPISGHVSLFWYQQALGQGPEFLTYFQNEAQLDKSGLPSDRFFAERPEGSVSTLKIQRTQQEDSAVYLCASSRPPGAGELFFGEGSRLTVL.

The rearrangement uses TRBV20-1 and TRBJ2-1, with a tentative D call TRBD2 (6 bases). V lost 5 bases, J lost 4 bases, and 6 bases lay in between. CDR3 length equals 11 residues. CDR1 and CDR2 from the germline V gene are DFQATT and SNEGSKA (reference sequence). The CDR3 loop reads CSAGTYNEQFF. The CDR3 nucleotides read TGCAGTGCTGGGACTTACAATGAGCAGTTCTTC.

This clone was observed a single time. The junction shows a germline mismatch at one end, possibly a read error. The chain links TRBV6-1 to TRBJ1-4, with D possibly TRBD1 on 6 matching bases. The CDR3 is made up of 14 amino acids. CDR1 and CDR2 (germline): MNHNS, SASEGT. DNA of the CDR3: TGTGCCAGCAGTGCGGGGACATCTAACGAAAAACTGTTTTTT. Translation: CASSAGTSNEKLFF.

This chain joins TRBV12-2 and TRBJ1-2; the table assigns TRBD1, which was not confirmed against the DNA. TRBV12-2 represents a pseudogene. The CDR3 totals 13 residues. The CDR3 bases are TGTGCAAGTCGCTTCAGGGGGCGCGGTGGCTACACCTTC. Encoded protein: CASRFRGRGGYTF.

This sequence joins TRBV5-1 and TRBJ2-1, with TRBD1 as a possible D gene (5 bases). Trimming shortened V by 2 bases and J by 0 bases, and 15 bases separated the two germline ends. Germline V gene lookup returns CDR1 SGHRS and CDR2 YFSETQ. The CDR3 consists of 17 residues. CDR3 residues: CASSLFRTQSSYNEQFF. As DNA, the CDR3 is TGCGCCAGCAGCTTATTTAGGACACAGAGCTCCTACAATGAGCAGTTCTTC.